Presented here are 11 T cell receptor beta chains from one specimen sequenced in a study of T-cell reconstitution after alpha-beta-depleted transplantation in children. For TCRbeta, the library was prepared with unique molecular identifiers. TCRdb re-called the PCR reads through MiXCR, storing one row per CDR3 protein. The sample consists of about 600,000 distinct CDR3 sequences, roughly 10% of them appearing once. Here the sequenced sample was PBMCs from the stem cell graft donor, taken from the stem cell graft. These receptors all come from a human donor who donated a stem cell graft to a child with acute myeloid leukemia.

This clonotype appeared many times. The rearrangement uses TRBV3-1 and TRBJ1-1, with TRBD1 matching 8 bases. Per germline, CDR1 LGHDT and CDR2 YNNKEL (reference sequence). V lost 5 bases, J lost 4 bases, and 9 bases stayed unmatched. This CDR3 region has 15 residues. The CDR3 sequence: CASSGRTGRSTEAFF. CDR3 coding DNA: TGTGCCAGCAGCGGACGGACAGGGAGGAGCACTGAAGCTTTCTTT.

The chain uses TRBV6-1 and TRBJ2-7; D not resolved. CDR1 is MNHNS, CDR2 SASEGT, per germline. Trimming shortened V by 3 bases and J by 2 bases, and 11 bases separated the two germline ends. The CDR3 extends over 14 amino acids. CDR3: CASSDGPTPYEQYF. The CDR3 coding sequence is TGTGCCAGCAGTGACGGGCCTACCCCCTACGAGCAGTACTTC.

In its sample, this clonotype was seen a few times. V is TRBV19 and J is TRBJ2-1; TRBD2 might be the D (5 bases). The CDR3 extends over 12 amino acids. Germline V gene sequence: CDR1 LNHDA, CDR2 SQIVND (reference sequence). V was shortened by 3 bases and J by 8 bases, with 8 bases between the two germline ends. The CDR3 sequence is CASSMGGHEQFF. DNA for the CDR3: TGTGCCAGTAGTATGGGCGGGCATGAGCAGTTCTTC.

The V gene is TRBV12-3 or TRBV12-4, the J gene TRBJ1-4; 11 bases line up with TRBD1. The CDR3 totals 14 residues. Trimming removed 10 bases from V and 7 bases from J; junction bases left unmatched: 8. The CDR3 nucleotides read TGTGCCACCGGTCCGGGACAGGGGGGTGAAAAACTGTTTTTT. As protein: CATGPGQGGEKLFF.

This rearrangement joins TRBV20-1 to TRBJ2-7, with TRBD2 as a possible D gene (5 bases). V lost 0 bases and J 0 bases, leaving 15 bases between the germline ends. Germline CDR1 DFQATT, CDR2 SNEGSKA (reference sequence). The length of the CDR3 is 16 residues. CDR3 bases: TGCAGTGCTAGAGAAAGTCGGACTGGGCTCTCCTACGAGCAGTACTTC. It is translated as CSARESRTGLSYEQYF.

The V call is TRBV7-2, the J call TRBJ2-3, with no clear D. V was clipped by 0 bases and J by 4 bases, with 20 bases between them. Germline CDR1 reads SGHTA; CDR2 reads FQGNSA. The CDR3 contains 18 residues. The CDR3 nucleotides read TGTGCCAGCAGCTTAGCGGAAGGTGCTTACCGGGTTGCAGATACGCAGTATTTT. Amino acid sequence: CASSLAEGAYRVADTQYF.

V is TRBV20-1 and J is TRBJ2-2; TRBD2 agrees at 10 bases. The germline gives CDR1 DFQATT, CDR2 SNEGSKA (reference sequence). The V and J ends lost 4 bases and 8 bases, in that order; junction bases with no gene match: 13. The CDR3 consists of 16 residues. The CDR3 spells CSAKASGRAGFGELFF. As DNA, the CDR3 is TGCAGTGCTAAAGCAAGCGGGAGGGCTGGGTTTGGGGAGCTGTTTTTT.

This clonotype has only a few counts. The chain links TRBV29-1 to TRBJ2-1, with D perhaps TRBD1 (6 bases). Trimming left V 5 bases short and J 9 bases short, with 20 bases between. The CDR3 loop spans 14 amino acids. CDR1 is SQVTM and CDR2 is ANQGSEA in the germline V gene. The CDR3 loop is CSVHDRKGSREQFF. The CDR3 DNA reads TGCAGCGTTCATGACAGGAAAGGATCGCGTGAGCAGTTCTTC.

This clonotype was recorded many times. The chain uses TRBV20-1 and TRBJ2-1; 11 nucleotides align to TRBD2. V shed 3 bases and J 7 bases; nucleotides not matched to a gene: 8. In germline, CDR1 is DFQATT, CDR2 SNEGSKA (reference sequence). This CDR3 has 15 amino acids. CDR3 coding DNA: TGCAGTGCTAGGGATAGCGGGAGGGCCTTTAATGAGCAGTTCTTC. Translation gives CSARDSGRAFNEQFF.

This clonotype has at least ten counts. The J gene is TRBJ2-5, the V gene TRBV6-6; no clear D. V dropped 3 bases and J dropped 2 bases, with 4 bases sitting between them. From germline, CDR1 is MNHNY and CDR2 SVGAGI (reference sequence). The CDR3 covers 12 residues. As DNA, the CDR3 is TGTGCCAGCAGTTATGTTCAAGAGACCCAGTACTTC. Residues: CASSYVQETQYF.

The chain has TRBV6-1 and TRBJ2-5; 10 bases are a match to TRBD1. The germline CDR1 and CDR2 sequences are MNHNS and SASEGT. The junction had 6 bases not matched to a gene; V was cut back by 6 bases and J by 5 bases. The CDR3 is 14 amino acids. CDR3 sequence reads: CASSDRGPRETQYF. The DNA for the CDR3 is TGTGCCAGCAGCGACAGGGGGCCGAGGGAGACCCAGTACTTC.